This T cell receptor beta chain came from a study of graft-versus-host responses after intestinal transplantation. Across the whole study: The transplants performed in recipients were multivisceral, liver-intestinal, or isolated intestinal.

Bone marrow aspirates were taken post-transplant, from the posterior iliac crest or another site. Study-wide results and limits: Some GvH clones appeared in ileal mucosa or blood before recipient bone marrow. Allografts of one patient group, those with graft-donor T cell macrochimerism, had high graft-versus-host to host-versus-graft clonal ratios.

Produced via immunoSEQ multiplex PCR; TCRdb's table is partial and in-frame only. The sample records 17,000 or so clones, approximately 86% being singletons. Germline CDR1 reads MNHEY; CDR2 reads SVGAGI. The CDR3 spans 14 residues. As to this clone: The antigen is not known. The germline gene is not matched at one end of the junction; a read error may be the cause.

The sample here was bone marrow, taken approximately 120 days after transplant. The chain employs TRBV6-5 and TRBJ2-3; 9 bases agree with TRBD2. This sequence was found in a human patient who received an intestinal transplant, so some T cells may come from the graft donor. The CDR3 DNA is TGTCCCAGCAGTGGGGCGGGAGGGGGGGATACGCAGTATTTT. It yields the protein CPSSGAGGGDTQYF.